This T cell receptor (beta chain) originates from a study of vaccination effects on CD4 cells after COVID-19. Study-level findings and limits: Sampling in the study covered few convalescent patients and included no early post-infection timepoints. Marked clonal contraction was seen in infection- and vaccine-induced clones late after vaccination.

Under the ViraFEST assay, PBMC were stimulated with viral peptide pools so that antigen-specific CD4+ T cells expanded. Sequencing was performed afterwards. Subsequent to a culture period of around 10 days, CD4+ T cells were isolated. Either the mRNA-1273 or the BNT162b2 vaccine was given to participants as two doses. Having tested negative for nucleocapsid antibodies, the vaccine recipients showed no prior SARS-CoV-2 infection. Comment on this clone: The antigen is undetermined.

The CDR3 has 11 amino acids. The germline CDR1 and CDR2 sequences are DFQATT and SNEGSKA (reference sequence). Trimming left V 2 bases short and J 2 bases short, with 2 bases between. Sequenced by immunoSEQ multiplex PCR; TCRdb stores in-frame clones only, minus some. The sample includes roughly 30,000 clones, roughly 71% of them seen just once. The rearrangement links TRBV20-1 to TRBJ2-3; D unresolved. The TCR comes from a human donor who received a COVID-19 vaccine. The sample consisted of CD4+ T cells from PBMCs cultured with HCoV-NL63 spike peptides, taken after COVID-19 vaccination. CDR3 coding DNA: TGCAGTGCTAGAACCACAGATACGCAGTATTTT. It yields the protein CSARTTDTQYF.